These 14 T cell receptor beta chains came from one sample sequenced in a study. TCRdb fed the 5' RACE reads into MiXCR, producing one record per CDR3 protein. The table shows tens of thousands of distinct CDR3 sequences, with 30% occurring only once. Source material: tumor-infiltrating memory CD4+ T cells sorted from the breast tumor. Subset noted: memory CD4+ T cells, CD4+CD45RO+CD25-. The receptor source for this set is a female donor with breast cancer.

This clonotype showed up just a few times. The chain carries TRBV15 and TRBJ2-1; TRBD2 agrees at 13 bases. The CDR3 length is 17 residues. V lost 2 bases to trimming and J lost 8 bases; unmatched junction nucleotides: 9. Germline lookup yields CDR1 LNHNV and CDR2 YYDKDF (reference sequence). CDR3 nucleotide sequence: TGTGCCACCAGCAGATCCTCGGGACTAGCGGGGAGGGATGAGCAGTTCTTC. Amino acid sequence: CATSRSSGLAGRDEQFF.

This clonotype was counted only a few times. This chain connects TRBV7-9 to TRBJ1-2; 9 positions agree with TRBD1. This CDR3 region has 15 residues. V lost 5 bases and J lost 13; bases outside the gene matches: 17. Germline V gene lookup returns CDR1 SEHNR and CDR2 FQNEAQ (reference sequence). DNA for the CDR3: TGTGCCAGCAGCCCAACCGACAGGGGGTTCCGAGGTTCCACCTTC. It specifies CASSPTDRGFRGSTF.

In this sample, this clonotype turned up a few times. The CDR3 carries no conserved terminal phenylalanine or tryptophan, so it likely arises from a read error. The rearrangement joins TRBV12-3 or TRBV12-4 to TRBJ2-2, with D perhaps matching TRBD1 (6 bases). Deletions cut 6 bases from V and 0 bases from J, with 8 bases between. This CDR3 region has 14 residues. CDR3 loop: CASRDSPNTGELFS. Here the CDR3 DNA reads TGTGCCAGCAGGGACAGTCCGAACACCGGGGAGCTGTTTTCT.

The chain couples TRBV10-3 to TRBJ2-1; tentatively, D is TRBD1 or TRBD2 (5 bases each). Germline-derived CDR1 and CDR2 are ENHRY and SYGVKD. Trimming stripped 8 bases from V and 5 bases from J, with 13 bases between. This CDR3 has 13 amino acids. For the CDR3, the DNA is TGTGCCATCGGTCCCGGGACCCACAATGAGCAGTTCTTC. Translating it yields CAIGPGTHNEQFF.

This clonotype showed up many times. This chain links TRBV4-2 with TRBJ1-5; D ambiguous. The germline V and J ends were trimmed by 0 bases and 3 bases, with 12 bases remaining between them. CDR3 size: 16 residues. The germline gives CDR1 LGHNA, CDR2 YNFKEQ. The CDR3 DNA sequence: TGTGCCAGCAGCCAAGATCTGCGCGGATACAATCAGCCCCAGCATTTT. This gives the protein CASSQDLRGYNQPQHF.

This rearrangement joins TRBV25-1 to TRBJ2-3; 9 bases map to TRBD2. CDR1 and CDR2 (germline): MGHDK, SYGVNS. The trim removed 6 bases at V and 3 bases at J, leaving 7 bases unmatched. The length of the CDR3 is 15 residues. The CDR3 coding sequence is TGTGCCAGCAGGGCTAGCGGGATAGGTACAGATACGCAGTATTTT. It encodes CASRASGIGTDTQYF.

The sample holds a few counts of this clonotype. V gene TRBV20-1 combines with J gene TRBJ2-1; no reliable D call. V dropped 8 bases and J dropped 3 bases, with 14 bases sitting between them. The CDR3 contains 13 residues. Germline values: CDR1 DFQATT, CDR2 SNEGSKA (reference sequence). Here the CDR3 reads CSRTTPGYNEQFF. DNA for the CDR3: TGCAGTCGGACGACCCCCGGCTACAATGAGCAGTTCTTC.

The chain combines TRBV6-1 with TRBJ1-2; 7 bases line up with TRBD1. CDR1 is MNHNS, CDR2 SASEGT, per germline. Losses at the gene ends were 2 bases for V and 7 bases for J; bases not matched to a gene: 10. This CDR3 has 15 amino acids. Here the CDR3 DNA reads TGTGCCAGCAGTGAAAGAGGGAGGGGGCTTGTTGGCTACACCTTC. It codes for CASSERGRGLVGYTF.

There are a few counts of this clonotype. This rearrangement joins TRBV12-3 or TRBV12-4 to TRBJ2-7; perhaps TRBD1 as D (5 bases). V lost 5 bases and J 7 bases, leaving 18 bases between the germline ends. CDR3 length: 14 amino acids. Here the CDR3 reads CASSPIPQGGEQYF. CDR3 DNA: TGTGCCAGCAGTCCCATTCCGCAGGGCGGAGAGCAGTACTTC.

Many counts were recorded for this clonotype. The chain joins TRBV28 to TRBJ2-3, with 7 positions matching TRBD2. V lost 7 bases to trimming and J lost 8 bases; unmatched junction nucleotides: 9. CDR3 length equals 13 residues. CDR1 and CDR2 (germline): MDHEN, SYDVKM. CDR3 protein: CASNERGMVTQYF. The CDR3 bases are TGTGCCAGCAACGAGCGGGGCATGGTTACGCAGTATTTT.

This clonotype came up a few times. The chain carries TRBV27 and TRBJ1-1; D remains ambiguous. CDR1 and CDR2 from the germline V gene are MNHEY and SMNVEV (reference sequence). The CDR3 consists of 14 residues. V lost 4 bases and J lost 8, with 17 bases in between. CDR3 in amino acids: CASSSTTSHLEAFF. The CDR3 DNA follows: TGTGCCAGCAGTTCCACGACAAGTCACCTCGAAGCTTTCTTT.

The J gene is TRBJ2-3, the V gene TRBV7-3; 10 bases map to TRBD1. V shed 8 bases and J 4 bases; nucleotides not matched to a gene: 9. The CDR3 has 15 residues. The germline CDR1 and CDR2 sequences are SGHTA and FQGTGA. The CDR3 loop reads CASGMTGGASDTQYF. The CDR3 DNA follows: TGTGCCAGCGGTATGACAGGGGGCGCGTCAGATACGCAGTATTTT.

The chain joins TRBV29-1 to TRBJ2-7; D possibly uses TRBD1 or TRBD2 (5 bases each). The CDR3 is 14 amino acids. The V and J ends lost 1 base and 5 bases respectively, with 15 bases between them. The V gene's germline CDR1 is SQVTM and CDR2 ANQGSEA. CDR3 coding DNA: TGCAGCGTTGAAGGCACCGGGGCAAGTCACGAGCAGTACTTC. The encoded protein is CSVEGTGASHEQYF.

This clonotype was recorded at least ten times. The chain uses TRBV6-5 and TRBJ1-6; a possible D gene is TRBD1 (5 bases). In germline, CDR1 is MNHEY, CDR2 SVGAGI. This CDR3 is 17 amino acids long. V lost 0 bases and J 10 bases, leaving 19 bases between the germline ends. Here the CDR3 DNA reads TGTGCCAGCAGTTACTCGAGCGGGGGGGGATTTAGCTCACCCCTCCACTTT. Its protein product is CASSYSSGGGFSSPLHF.